Following are 10 T cell receptor beta chains from one sample sequenced in a study of OX40 agonist ivuxolimab in advanced cancers. This table comes from immunoSEQ multiplex PCR, and its TCRdb copy is limited to in-frame clones, with some not included. The sample includes 55,000 to 65,000 clones, approximately 86% seen only once; the top ten take roughly 0.77%. Sequenced material: CD4+ or CD8+ T cells sorted from blood, taken in a trial of the OX40 agonist ivuxolimab. The receptors stem from an adult with an advanced solid tumor such as melanoma, head and neck, liver or kidney cancer.

The gene calls are TRBV19 and TRBJ2-3, with D unclear. This CDR3 is built from 12 residues. With 6 bases removed from V and 6 bases from J, the gap between germline ends came to 10 bases. Germline V gene sequence: CDR1 LNHDA, CDR2 SQIVND (reference sequence). CDR3 residues: CASSSIGDTQYF. The CDR3 nucleotides are TGTGCCAGTAGCTCGATAGGGGATACGCAGTATTTT.

This sequence joins TRBV5-1 and TRBJ2-1; D might be TRBD2 (7 bases). This CDR3 is 15 amino acids long. The germline CDR1 and CDR2 sequences are SGHRS and YFSETQ. V shed 0 bases and J shed 4 bases, with 11 bases lying between them. CDR3 DNA sequence: TGCGCCAGCAGCTTGGGTGGGAGGGGGTACAATGAGCAGTTCTTC. The encoded protein is CASSLGGRGYNEQFF.

The DNA for the CDR3 is TGTGCCAGCAGTTTCTCTCGACAGGCCTACGAGCAGTACTTC. Translated, it gives CASSFSRQAYEQYF. V gene TRBV27 combines with J gene TRBJ2-7; D might be TRBD1 (6 bases). This CDR3 comprises 14 residues. CDR1 and CDR2 from the germline V gene are MNHEY and SMNVEV (reference sequence). With 3 bases removed from V and 2 bases from J, the gap between germline ends came to 11 bases.

The chain has TRBV27 and TRBJ2-3, with D tentatively TRBD1 (6 bases). The CDR3 has 14 residues. Per germline, CDR1 MNHEY and CDR2 SMNVEV (reference sequence). With 8 bases removed from V and 5 bases from J, the gap between germline ends came to 17 bases. In DNA form, the CDR3 reads TGTGCCAGCCAGCCCAGGGGAGATGGAGATACGCAGTATTTT. This gives the protein CASQPRGDGDTQYF.

The J gene is TRBJ2-3, the V gene TRBV7-9; 9 bases align to TRBD2. There are 14 residues in the CDR3. Germline V gene lookup returns CDR1 SEHNR and CDR2 FQNEAQ (reference sequence). The J segment lost 5 bases and the V segment lost 4 bases, leaving 4 bases of the junction unmatched. The CDR3 reads CASSSTSGLDTQYF. The DNA of the CDR3 is TGTGCCAGCAGCTCCACTAGCGGGTTAGATACGCAGTATTTT.

The chain combines TRBV7-9 with TRBJ2-2; 7 bases are shared with TRBD2. J lost 4 bases, V lost 5 bases, and 7 bases had no gene match. CDR1 is SEHNR, CDR2 FQNEAQ, per germline (reference sequence). The CDR3 contains 15 residues. The CDR3 sequence is CASSTSSGPTGELFF. The CDR3 region has the DNA TGTGCCAGCAGCACTTCTAGCGGACCCACCGGGGAGCTGTTTTTT.

The chain uses TRBV18 and TRBJ1-2; 11 positions agree with TRBD1. The CDR3 totals 13 residues. V was pared by 6 bases and J by 8 bases, with 5 bases of the junction left unmatched. Germline lookup yields CDR1 KGHSH and CDR2 LQKENI. CDR3 sequence (DNA): TGTGCCAGCTCTCCAGGACAGGGGGCCGGCTACACCTTC. The encoded protein is CASSPGQGAGYTF.

The chain uses TRBV5-4 and TRBJ2-2; TRBD1 agrees at 7 bases. V shed 4 bases, J shed 2 bases, and the junction held 8 bases outside the gene matches. CDR3 size: 16 residues. CDR1 is SGHNT and CDR2 is YYREEE in the germline V gene (reference sequence). CDR3 nucleotides: TGTGCCAGCAGCGTCGCTCGGGACAGAAACACCGGGGAGCTGTTTTTT. Its translation is CASSVARDRNTGELFF. The entire variable domain, with the rest obtained from reference TRBV5-4 and TRBJ2-2, is as follows: ETGVTQSPTHLIKTRGQQVTLRCSSQSGHNTVSWYQQALGQGPQFIFQYYREEENGRGNFPPRFSGLQFPNYSSELNVNALELDDSALYLCASSVARDRNTGELFFGEGSRLTVL.

The chain couples TRBV7-2 to TRBJ2-3; tentative D call: TRBD1 (6 bases). Germline CDR1 is SGHTA and CDR2 is FQGNSA. This CDR3 is 16 amino acids long. With 1 base removed from V and 0 bases from J, the gap between germline ends came to 11 bases. The CDR3 loop is CASSLVGQFSTDTQYF. For the CDR3, the DNA is TGTGCCAGCAGCTTAGTTGGACAGTTTAGCACAGATACGCAGTATTTT.

The chain recombines TRBV4-3 with TRBJ2-1, with a weak D call TRBD2 (6 bases). Per the germline V gene, CDR1 is LGHNA and CDR2 is YSLEER. The CDR3 is 13 residues long. V lost 0 bases and J 15 bases, leaving 15 bases between the germline ends. As DNA, the CDR3 is TGCGCCAGCAGCCAAGATTCGTGGCGGGAACTGTTCTTC. Protein: CASSQDSWRELFF.